By share, the clone carrying this TCR beta chain counts as medium-sized. Its specificity is unknown. This entry comes from a study of tumor-infiltrating lymphocytes in localized non-small cell lung cancer. Study context: From each patient, both tumor and uninvolved lung, non-adjacent to tumor, were sampled. Study-level points and caveats: Not all patients were TCR sequenced, owing to tissue quantity. Tumors had more T cell infiltration than uninvolved lung, per TCRbeta sequencing and CD3 counts. Recurrence-free survival showed no association with tumor T-cell fraction.

TCRdb's copy holds only in-frame clones and misses some; the assay was immunoSEQ multiplex PCR. The table includes roughly 24,000 clones, roughly 69% detected once. The CDR3 is 15 amino acids. In germline, CDR1 is SGHAT, CDR2 FQNNGV. V lost 5 bases to trimming and J lost 2 bases, with 14 bases between them. Sequenced: lung tumor tissue. V is TRBV11-2 and J is TRBJ2-3; D is perhaps TRBD2 (6 bases). The sequence was obtained from a human donor with non-small cell lung cancer. The CDR3 nucleotides read TGTGCCAGCAGCCCGGGGGTTTCGGTCACAGATACGCAGTATTTT. Protein product: CASSPGVSVTDTQYF.